These 9 T cell receptor beta chains originate from one sample sequenced in a study of beta chain features in type 1 diabetes (dated by TCRdb to between 2017 and 2018). The library relied on the immunoSEQ multiplex PCR assay. The High Capacity cDNA Reverse Transcription Kit was used to reverse transcribe all of the isolated RNA, meaning that expressed TCRB transcripts were what got sequenced. TCRdb limited this immuneACCESS table to in-frame rearrangements with V and J called. A share of clones is missing; checked studies link under half to unresolved V genes, and the rest is unexplained. The sample yields 680,000 or so clones; about 14% were counted once. The top ten constitute 0.07% to 0.095% of the sample. Sequenced: naive CD4+ T cells from blood. What this sample's cell subset or site label stands for: true naive CD4+ T cells. Receptors originate from a man younger than 30 in good health.

This clone occurred a few times. The gene calls are TRBV7-6 and TRBJ2-3; 10 bases align to TRBD2. The CDR3 runs 16 residues. Germline CDR1 is SGHVS and CDR2 is FNYEAQ. Trimming cost V 6 bases and J 0 bases; bases outside gene matches: 6. In nucleotides, the CDR3 is TGTGCCAGCAGTTTTAGCGGGAGGCCGAGCACAGATACGCAGTATTTT. It yields the protein CASSFSGRPSTDTQYF.

This clone occurred a few times. V usage is TRBV29-1 and J usage is TRBJ1-1, with TRBD1 matching 9 bases. CDR3 length: 12 amino acids. Germline assignment: CDR1 SQVTM and CDR2 ANQGSEA. Losses at the gene ends were 6 bases for V and 4 bases for J; bases not matched to a gene: 3. CDR3 bases: TGCAGCGTGGCGACAGGGGGCACTGAAGCTTTCTTT. Translated: CSVATGGTEAFF.

The J gene is TRBJ2-5, the V gene TRBV11-2; D is possibly TRBD2 (5 bases). The V end lost 1 base, the J end lost 5 bases, and 11 bases lay between the germline ends. This CDR3 region has 14 residues. Germline assignment: CDR1 SGHAT and CDR2 FQNNGV. CDR3 DNA sequence: TGTGCCAGCAGCTTAGTTGTGGTAGCGGAGACCCAGTACTTC. This translates into CASSLVVVAETQYF.

This chain links TRBV21-1 with TRBJ1-1; TRBD1 reflects the table's D call only, with no check against the DNA. TRBV21-1 is given as a pseudogene. CDR3 length: 16 residues. The CDR3 coding sequence is TGTGCCAGCAGCGTGTCTCCCGGCGCCACAGGGGATGAAGCTTTCTTT. It translates to CASSVSPGATGDEAFF.

The chain couples TRBV4-3 to TRBJ1-6; no firm D call. The germline V and J ends were trimmed by 1 base and 5 bases, with 9 bases remaining between them. The CDR3 runs to 15 residues. Germline V gene data show CDR1 as LGHNA and CDR2 as YSLEER. The CDR3 spells CASSQVRRDNSPLHF. Here the CDR3 DNA reads TGCGCCAGCAGCCAAGTTAGGAGAGATAATTCACCCCTCCACTTT.

This clone appeared a few times. This chain uses TRBV7-9 with TRBJ1-5, with TRBD1 as a possible D gene (6 bases). This CDR3 comprises 13 residues. V was clipped by 7 bases and J by 5 bases, with 12 bases between them. Germline-derived CDR1 and CDR2 are SEHNR and FQNEAQ (reference sequence). The DNA of the CDR3 is TGTGCCAGCACGGACAGCCAATATCAGCCCCAGCATTTT. Encoded protein: CASTDSQYQPQHF.

This clone was detected a few times. The rearrangement joins TRBV7-2 to TRBJ2-7, with 9 bases that match TRBD2. Trimming took 5 bases from V and 2 from J; bases not matched to a gene: 4. Per the germline V gene, CDR1 is SGHTA and CDR2 is FQGNSA. This CDR3 has 14 amino acids. The CDR3 nucleotides read TGTGCCAGCAGCACCAGCGGGGGGACCTACGAGCAGTACTTC. It codes for CASSTSGGTYEQYF.

V gene TRBV6-6 combines with J gene TRBJ1-3; a possible D gene is TRBD1 (5 bases). Trimming stripped 11 bases from V and 3 bases from J, with 14 bases between. This CDR3 region has 13 residues. Germline assignment: CDR1 MNHNY and CDR2 SVGAGI (reference sequence). The CDR3 protein is CAGTNVIGNTIYF. The CDR3 nucleotides read TGTGCCGGGACGAATGTGATTGGAAACACCATATATTTT.

Turning to this clone: This same CDR3 is encoded by further DNA sequences in the sample. This chain uses TRBV18 with TRBJ2-7, with D hard to call. Germline V gene data show CDR1 as KGHSH and CDR2 as LQKENI. V was clipped by 3 bases and J by 2 bases, with 8 bases between them. This CDR3 region has 13 residues. CDR3 nucleotides: TGTGCCAGCTCACCCCCCAGTGCCTACGAGCAGTACTTC. This translates into CASSPPSAYEQYF.